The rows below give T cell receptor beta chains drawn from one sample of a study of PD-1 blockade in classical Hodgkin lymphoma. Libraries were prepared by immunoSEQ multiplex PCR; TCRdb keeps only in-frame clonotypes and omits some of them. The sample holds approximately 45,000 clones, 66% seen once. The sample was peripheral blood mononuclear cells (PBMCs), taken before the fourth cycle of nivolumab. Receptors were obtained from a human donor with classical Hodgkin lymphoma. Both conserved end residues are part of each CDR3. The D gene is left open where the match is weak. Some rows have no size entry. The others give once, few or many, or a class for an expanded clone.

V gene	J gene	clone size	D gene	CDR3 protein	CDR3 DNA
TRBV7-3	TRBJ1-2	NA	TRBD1	CASSPGQGAYGYTF	TGTGCCAGCAGCCCGGGGCAGGGGGCCTATGGCTACACCTTC
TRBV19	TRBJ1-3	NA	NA	CASSTLQGSSGNTIYF	TGTGCCAGTAGTACCTTACAGGGAAGCTCTGGAAACACCATATATTTT
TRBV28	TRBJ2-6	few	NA	CASPDSSGANVLTF	TGTGCCAGCCCTGACAGCTCTGGGGCCAACGTCCTGACTTTC
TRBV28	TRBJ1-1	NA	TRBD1	CASRLGQGEAFF	TGTGCCAGCAGACTCGGACAGGGTGAAGCTTTCTTT
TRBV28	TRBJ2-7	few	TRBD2	CASRLLRDKNNLAGVYEQYF	TGTGCCAGCAGATTGCTCCGGGACAAAAATAACTTAGCGGGGGTCTACGAGCAGTACTTC
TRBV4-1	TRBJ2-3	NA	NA	CASSQVPGADTQYF	TGCGCCAGCAGCCAAGTCCCCGGGGCAGATACGCAGTATTTT
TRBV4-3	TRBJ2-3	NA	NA	CASSQEGAKGTDTQYF	TGCGCCAGCAGCCAAGAGGGGGCGAAAGGGACAGATACGCAGTATTTT
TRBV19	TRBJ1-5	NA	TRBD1	CASSIVNTGGRQPQHF	TGTGCCAGTAGTATAGTCAACACAGGGGGCAGGCAGCCCCAGCATTTT
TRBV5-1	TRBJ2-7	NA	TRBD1	CASSFFPGTGGSSYEQYF	TGCGCCAGCAGCTTCTTTCCTGGGACAGGGGGAAGCTCCTACGAGCAGTACTTC
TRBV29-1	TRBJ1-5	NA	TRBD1	CSVGTGNQPQHF	TGCAGCGTAGGGACAGGGAATCAGCCCCAGCATTTT
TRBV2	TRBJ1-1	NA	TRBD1	CASSQTGGRNSEAFF	TGTGCCAGCAGTCAGACAGGGGGGAGAAACTCTGAAGCTTTCTTT
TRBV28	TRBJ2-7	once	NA	CASGASGLSSYEQYF	TGTGCCAGCGGGGCTTCGGGACTCAGCTCCTACGAGCAGTACTTC
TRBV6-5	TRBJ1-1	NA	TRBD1	CASRPTGFNTEAFF	TGTGCCAGCAGGCCGACAGGGTTCAACACTGAAGCTTTCTTT
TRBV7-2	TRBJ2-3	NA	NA	CASSSIGGGHTDTQYF	TGTGCCAGCAGCTCAATCGGGGGCGGGCACACAGATACGCAGTATTTT
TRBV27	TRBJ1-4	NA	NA	CASSFSGASEKLFF	TGTGCCAGCAGTTTTTCAGGGGCGAGCGAAAAACTGTTTTTT
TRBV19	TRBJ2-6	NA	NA	CASSMSGVGANVLTF	TGTGCCAGTAGTATGTCTGGGGTTGGGGCCAACGTCCTGACTTTC
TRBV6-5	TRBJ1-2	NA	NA	CASSYYAGNYGYTF	TGTGCCAGCAGTTACTATGCAGGGAACTATGGCTACACCTTC
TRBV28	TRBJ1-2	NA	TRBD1	CASSIRQGLDYGYTF	TGTGCCAGCAGTATTCGACAGGGATTGGACTATGGCTACACCTTC
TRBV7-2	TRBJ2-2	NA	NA	CASTTKPTTITGELFF	TGTGCCAGCACCACTAAACCCACGACTATCACCGGGGAGCTGTTTTTT
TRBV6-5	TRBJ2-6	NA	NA	CASSYTSGANVLTF	TGTGCCAGCAGTTACACCTCTGGGGCCAACGTCCTGACTTTC
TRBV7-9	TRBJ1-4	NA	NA	CASSLQGVREKLFF	TGTGCCAGCAGCCTACAGGGAGTGCGTGAAAAACTGTTTTTT
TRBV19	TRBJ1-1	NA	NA	CASTATRTTEAFF	TGTGCCAGTACGGCCACGAGGACCACTGAAGCTTTCTTT
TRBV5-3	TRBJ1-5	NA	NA	CARPLTGQPQHF	TGTGCCAGACCCCTGACGGGCCAGCCCCAGCATTTT
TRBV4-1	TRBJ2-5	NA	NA	CASSQGTVYQETQYF	TGCGCCAGCAGCCAAGGGACAGTTTACCAAGAGACCCAGTACTTC
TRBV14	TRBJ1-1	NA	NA	CASTPGPGSNTEAFF	TGTGCCAGCACACCTGGTCCGGGGTCAAACACTGAAGCTTTCTTT
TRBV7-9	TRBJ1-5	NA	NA	CASSLDGGESQPQHF	TGTGCCAGCAGCTTAGATGGGGGTGAGAGTCAGCCCCAGCATTTT
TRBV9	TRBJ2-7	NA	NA	CASSPRGGRGEQYF	TGTGCCAGCAGCCCCCGAGGAGGGCGCGGCGAGCAGTACTTC
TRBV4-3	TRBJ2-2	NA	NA	CASSQDRGRGAGELFF	TGCGCCAGCAGCCAAGATAGGGGGAGGGGCGCCGGGGAGCTGTTTTTT
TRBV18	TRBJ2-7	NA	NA	CASSPTGPSSYEQYF	TGTGCCAGCTCACCGACGGGACCAAGCTCCTACGAGCAGTACTTC
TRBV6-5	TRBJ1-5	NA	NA	CASAGHSVQPQHF	TGTGCCAGCGCCGGGCATTCGGTCCAGCCCCAGCATTTT
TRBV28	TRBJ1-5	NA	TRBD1	CASSFIGTGTLYSNQPQHF	TGTGCCAGCAGTTTTATTGGGACAGGGACCCTATATAGCAATCAGCCCCAGCATTTT
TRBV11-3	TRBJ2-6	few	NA	CASSLVEGSGANVLTF	TGTGCCAGCAGCTTAGTGGAGGGCTCGGGGGCCAACGTCCTGACTTTC
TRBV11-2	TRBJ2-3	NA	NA	CASSLEAGRPWDTQYF	TGTGCCAGCAGCTTGGAGGCTGGACGTCCCTGGGATACGCAGTATTTT
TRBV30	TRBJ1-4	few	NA	CAWSYGPREKLFF	TGTGCCTGGAGTTACGGTCCGCGTGAAAAACTGTTTTTT
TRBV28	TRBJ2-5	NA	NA	CASIKGETQYF	TGTGCCAGCATCAAAGGCGAGACCCAGTACTTC
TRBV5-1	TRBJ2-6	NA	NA	CASSLEGHGANVLTF	TGCGCCAGCAGCTTGGAAGGGCACGGGGCCAACGTCCTGACTTTC
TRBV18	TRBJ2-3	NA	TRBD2	CASSPFGLRLAGGVDTQYF	TGTGCCAGCTCACCATTCGGACTAAGACTAGCGGGAGGCGTAGATACGCAGTATTTT
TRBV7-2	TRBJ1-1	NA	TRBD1	CASSDRVGSTEAFF	TGTGCCAGCAGTGACAGGGTCGGCAGTACTGAAGCTTTCTTT
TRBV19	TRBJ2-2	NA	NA	CASSRGYTGELFF	TGTGCCAGTAGTAGAGGGTATACCGGGGAGCTGTTTTTT
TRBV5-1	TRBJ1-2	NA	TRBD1	CASRLGQGQGGYTF	TGCGCCAGCAGGTTGGGACAGGGCCAGGGTGGCTACACCTTC
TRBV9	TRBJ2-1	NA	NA	CASSVGGVDEQFF	TGTGCCAGCAGCGTAGGGGGGGTGGATGAGCAGTTCTTC
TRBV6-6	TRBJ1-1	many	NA	CASSTPPGRAFF	TGTGCCAGCAGTACCCCCCCAGGGCGGGCTTTCTTT
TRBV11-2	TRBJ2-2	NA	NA	CASSLGPGPYTGELFF	TGTGCCAGCAGCTTAGGTCCAGGGCCCTACACCGGGGAGCTGTTTTTT
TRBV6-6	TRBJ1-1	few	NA	CASSSGIATEAFF	TGTGCCAGCAGTTCGGGAATTGCCACTGAAGCTTTCTTT
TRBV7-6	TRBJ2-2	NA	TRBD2	CASSSAGRNTGELFF	TGTGCCAGCAGCTCAGCGGGACGGAACACCGGGGAGCTGTTTTTT
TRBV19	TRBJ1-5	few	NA	CASREGLSNQPQHF	TGTGCCAGTAGGGAGGGTCTAAGCAATCAGCCCCAGCATTTT
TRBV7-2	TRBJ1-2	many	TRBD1	CASILGQGAYGYTF	TGTGCCAGCATCCTCGGGCAGGGGGCCTATGGCTACACCTTC
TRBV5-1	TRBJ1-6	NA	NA	CASSMGRGGLNSPLHF	TGCGCCAGCAGCATGGGCCGGGGGGGTTTGAATTCACCCCTCCACTTT
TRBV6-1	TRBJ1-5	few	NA	CASSEQGNGNQPQHF	TGTGCCAGCAGTGAACAAGGGAACGGCAATCAGCCCCAGCATTTT
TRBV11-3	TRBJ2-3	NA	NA	CASSFDARGETQYF	TGTGCCAGCAGCTTCGACGCCAGGGGGGAAACGCAGTATTTT
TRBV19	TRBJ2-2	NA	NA	CASSRSGEINTGELFF	TGTGCCAGTAGTAGATCGGGGGAAATCAACACCGGGGAGCTGTTTTTT
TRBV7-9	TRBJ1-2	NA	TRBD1	CASSRGQGANGYTF	TGTGCCAGCAGCCGGGGACAGGGGGCAAATGGCTACACCTTC
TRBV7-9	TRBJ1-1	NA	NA	CASSLSPRIKNPNTEAFF	TGTGCCAGCAGCTTATCCCCCAGGATTAAAAATCCTAACACTGAAGCTTTCTTT
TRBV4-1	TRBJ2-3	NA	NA	CASSRDSAQYF	TGCGCCAGCAGCCGGGATTCCGCGCAGTATTTT
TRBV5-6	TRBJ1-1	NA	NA	CASSLVGLSPNTEAFF	TGTGCCAGCAGCTTGGTGGGACTGTCACCGAACACTGAAGCTTTCTTT
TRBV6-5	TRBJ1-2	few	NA	CASSYGGSNYGYTF	TGTGCCAGCAGTTACGGGGGGTCTAACTATGGCTACACCTTC
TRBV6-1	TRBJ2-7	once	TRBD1	CASSDINPQRDSSYEQYF	TGTGCCAGCAGTGACATTAACCCCCAACGGGACAGCTCCTACGAGCAGTACTTC
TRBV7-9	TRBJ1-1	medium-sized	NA	CASSLPDTSEGMGAFF	TGTGCCAGCAGCTTACCCGACACGAGCGAGGGGATGGGAGCTTTCTTT
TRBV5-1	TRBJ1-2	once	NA	CASSLDAGLGDYGYTF	TGCGCCAGCAGCTTGGATGCAGGGCTGGGAGACTATGGCTACACCTTC
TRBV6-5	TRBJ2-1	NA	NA	CASSYSNEQFF	TGTGCCAGCAGTTACTCGAATGAGCAGTTCTTC